This T cell receptor (beta chain) was identified in a study of cytomegalovirus exposure and HLA in healthy donors. Looking at the study overall: Approximately 80 million unique TCRs, all from HLA-typed donors, were included in an early release of the data.

PCR primers comprised 60 Vbeta and 13 Jbeta primers. TCRdb's copy holds only in-frame clones and misses some; the assay was immunoSEQ multiplex PCR. The table has under 200,000 clones, more than 75% seen once. V was cut by 6 bases and J by 5 bases, with 20 bases left in between. Germline assignment: CDR1 MDHEN and CDR2 SYDVKM. This CDR3 has 16 amino acids. The TCR comes from a girl aged 2 to 9 in good health and CMV-seropositive. The rearrangement links TRBV28 to TRBJ1-5; weak D call: TRBD1 (5 bases). Sequencing used PBMCs. The CDR3 region is CASRVYLAGGDQPQHF. CDR3 DNA: TGTGCCAGCAGAGTTTATCTGGCGGGGGGGGATCAGCCCCAGCATTTT.